A selection of T cell receptor beta chains follows, all from one sample in a study of blood T cell repertoires in COVID-19. Repertoires were generated with immunoSEQ multiplex PCR, while TCRdb's copy carries only in-frame clones and drops some. The table records 150,000 to 200,000 clones, about nine tenths of them present only once. Sequenced input: peripheral blood. The receptors were sampled from a middle-aged man with acute or convalescent COVID-19. Both conserved end residues are part of each CDR3. D genes are given only for firm matches. Clone size appears in some rows only: once, few, many, or a class for an expanded clone.

V gene	J gene	CDR3 length	D gene	clone size	CDR3 protein	CDR3 DNA
TRBV19	TRBJ1-2	13	-	-	CASSMEGLEGYTF	TGTGCCAGTAGTATGGAGGGTCTAGAGGGCTACACCTTC
TRBV6-2/TRBV6-3	TRBJ2-2	15	-	-	CASSRLGANTGELFF	TGTGCCAGCAGCAGACTAGGCGCGAACACCGGGGAGCTGTTTTTT
TRBV5-1	TRBJ1-2	15	-	few	CASSLEVTGNYGYTF	TGCGCCAGCAGCTTGGAAGTTACAGGAAACTATGGCTACACCTTC
TRBV18	TRBJ1-1	18	TRBD1	many	CASSPLPLTGGMNTEAFF	TGTGCCAGCTCACCTCTGCCCCTGACAGGGGGGATGAACACTGAAGCTTTCTTT
TRBV5-4	TRBJ1-3	15	TRBD1	-	CASSQDRGPGNTIYF	TGTGCCAGCAGCCAAGACAGGGGACCCGGAAACACCATATATTTT
TRBV12-3/TRBV12-4	TRBJ2-5	13	-	-	CASSFTGRETQYF	TGTGCCAGCAGTTTCACAGGGCGGGAGACCCAGTACTTC
TRBV18	TRBJ1-3	15	-	-	CASSPVADSGNTIYF	TGTGCCAGCTCACCAGTGGCTGACTCTGGAAACACCATATATTTT
TRBV4-3	TRBJ2-1	15	TRBD2	-	CASSQTSGTYNEQFF	TGCGCCAGCAGCCAGACTAGCGGGACCTACAATGAGCAGTTCTTC
TRBV7-3	TRBJ2-2	15	TRBD1	-	CASSRDRANTGELFF	TGTGCCAGCAGCCGGGACAGGGCGAACACCGGGGAGCTGTTTTTT
TRBV29-1	TRBJ2-7	13	TRBD1	-	CSVEGDRGSEQYF	TGCAGCGTTGAGGGGGACAGGGGATCCGAGCAGTACTTC
TRBV5-6	TRBJ1-1	16	-	once	CASSLSPQGLDTEAFF	TGTGCCAGCAGCTTGAGTCCGCAGGGGTTGGACACTGAAGCTTTCTTT
TRBV3-1/TRBV3-2	TRBJ2-7	16	TRBD2	-	CASSQDLSGLTYEQYF	TGTGCCAGCAGCCAAGATCTTTCGGGACTAACCTACGAGCAGTACTTC
TRBV5-4	TRBJ1-1	14	-	-	CASTKGDGNTEAFF	TGTGCCAGCACCAAGGGGGACGGGAACACTGAAGCTTTCTTT
TRBV6-5	TRBJ1-3	14	-	-	CASSTTGGGNTIYF	TGTGCCAGCAGTACGACGGGGGGTGGAAACACCATATATTTT
TRBV11-1	TRBJ1-3	14	TRBD1	-	CASSRDSSGNTIYF	TGTGCCAGCAGCAGGGACAGCTCTGGAAACACCATATATTTT
TRBV28	TRBJ2-7	14	TRBD2	-	CASSLHGGSYEQYF	TGTGCCAGCAGTTTACACGGGGGGTCCTACGAGCAGTACTTC
TRBV3-1/TRBV3-2	TRBJ2-1	13	-	-	CASSSTSNNEQFF	TGTGCCAGCAGTTCTACTAGTAACAATGAGCAGTTCTTC
TRBV7-2	TRBJ1-1	17	-	-	CASSLPLAGTHNTEAFF	TGTGCCAGCAGCTTGCCCCTAGCAGGCACCCACAACACTGAAGCTTTCTTT
TRBV6-6	TRBJ2-7	15	-	-	CASAESPWSSYEQYF	TGTGCCAGCGCGGAGAGCCCATGGAGCTCCTACGAGCAGTACTTC
TRBV6-2/TRBV6-3	TRBJ1-5	14	TRBD1	-	CASSYRDRNQPQHF	TGTGCCAGCAGTTATAGGGACAGAAATCAGCCCCAGCATTTT
TRBV5-8	TRBJ1-6	15	TRBD1	-	CASSFGTGKNSPLHF	TGTGCCAGCAGCTTCGGGACAGGGAAAAATTCACCCCTCCACTTT
TRBV5-6	TRBJ1-5	16	TRBD1	-	CASSLAYTGGSQPQHF	TGTGCCAGCAGCTTGGCCTATACAGGGGGCAGTCAGCCCCAGCATTTT
TRBV4-1	TRBJ1-2	15	TRBD1	-	CASSQEDDREGGYTF	TGCGCCAGCAGCCAAGAGGACGACAGGGAAGGAGGCTACACCTTC
TRBV11-2	TRBJ2-5	15	-	-	CASSSPETRIKTQYF	TGTGCCAGCAGCTCCCCCGAGACTAGGATCAAGACCCAGTACTTC
TRBV7-8	TRBJ2-2	15	TRBD1	-	CASSPGTGNTGELFF	TGTGCCAGCAGCCCCGGGACAGGGAACACCGGGGAGCTGTTTTTT
TRBV3-1/TRBV3-2	TRBJ1-2	16	TRBD1	once	CASSPQLTGGNYGYTF	TGTGCCAGCAGCCCCCAATTAACAGGGGGAAACTATGGCTACACCTTC
TRBV19	TRBJ1-2	15	TRBD1	-	CASSAGTEPNYGYTF	TGTGCCAGTAGTGCAGGGACAGAGCCTAACTATGGCTACACCTTC
TRBV6-5	TRBJ1-1	15	TRBD1	-	CASRATGAADTEAFF	TGTGCCAGCAGGGCTACAGGGGCGGCGGACACTGAAGCTTTCTTT
TRBV24-1	TRBJ1-4	14	-	-	CATSLTNGGEKLFF	TGTGCCACCAGCCTGACAAACGGGGGAGAAAAACTGTTTTTT
TRBV4-3	TRBJ2-6	18	TRBD1	-	CASSQGPGGPSGANVLTF	TGCGCCAGCAGCCAAGGGCCAGGGGGCCCCTCTGGGGCCAACGTCCTGACTTTC
TRBV5-1	TRBJ2-7	18	-	-	CASSLVRGQIPFPYEQYF	TGCGCCAGCAGCTTGGTAAGAGGACAGATCCCGTTTCCCTACGAGCAGTACTTC
TRBV7-9	TRBJ2-2	14	-	-	CASSSTGFGGELFF	TGTGCCAGCAGCAGTACAGGGTTCGGCGGGGAGCTGTTTTTT
TRBV19	TRBJ2-1	15	-	-	CASTKDSFSYNEQFF	TGTGCCAGTACCAAGGACTCATTTTCCTACAATGAGCAGTTCTTC
TRBV19	TRBJ1-2	15	TRBD1	-	CASSSPGQELYGYTF	TGTGCCAGTAGTTCTCCCGGACAGGAGCTCTATGGCTACACCTTC
TRBV6-6	TRBJ1-5	13	-	-	CASSYTGDQPQHF	TGTGCCAGCAGTTACACTGGTGATCAGCCCCAGCATTTT
TRBV6-5	TRBJ1-2	13	TRBD1	-	CASRLDREYGYTF	TGTGCCAGCAGGCTCGACAGGGAGTATGGCTACACCTTC
TRBV4-1	TRBJ2-3	14	TRBD1	-	CASSDRGGTDTQYF	TGCGCCAGCAGTGACAGGGGAGGTACAGATACGCAGTATTTT
TRBV30	TRBJ1-1	12	-	-	CAWSDMTDEAFF	TGTGCCTGGAGTGATATGACAGACGAAGCTTTCTTT
TRBV18	TRBJ1-1	13	-	-	CASSPLEGTEAFF	TGTGCCAGCTCACCACTGGAGGGCACTGAAGCTTTCTTT
TRBV5-1	TRBJ1-6	16	-	-	CASSLANLDMTSPLHF	TGCGCCAGCAGCTTGGCCAACCTGGACATGACTTCACCCCTCCACTTT
TRBV10-3	TRBJ2-5	12	-	-	CAISSPRETQYF	TGTGCCATCAGCTCCCCCAGGGAGACCCAGTACTTC
TRBV5-1	TRBJ2-1	14	TRBD1	-	CASRAGTGNNEQFF	TGCGCCAGCAGAGCCGGGACAGGGAACAATGAGCAGTTCTTC
TRBV19	TRBJ2-2	16	TRBD1	-	CASSIPTGGNTGELFF	TGTGCCAGTAGTATCCCGACAGGGGGGAACACCGGGGAGCTGTTTTTT
TRBV2	TRBJ1-3	17	TRBD1	-	CASSGDRGIGSGNTIYF	TGTGCCAGCAGTGGGGACAGGGGGATCGGATCTGGAAACACCATATATTTT
TRBV7-9	TRBJ2-7	16	TRBD1	-	CASSRVPGQGPYEQYF	TGTGCCAGCAGCCGAGTACCGGGACAGGGACCCTACGAGCAGTACTTC
TRBV4-3	TRBJ1-2	15	TRBD1	-	CASSQRDRPVYGYTF	TGCGCCAGCAGCCAACGGGACAGGCCGGTCTATGGCTACACCTTC
TRBV9	TRBJ2-4	22	TRBD2	-	CASSPYGGASGLAGDFKNIQYF	TGTGCCAGCAGCCCCTATGGGGGCGCCTCGGGACTAGCGGGGGACTTCAAAAACATTCAGTACTTC
TRBV6-4	TRBJ2-1	16	TRBD2	-	CASSDSKRGDYNEQFF	TGTGCCAGCAGTGACTCGAAGCGGGGGGATTACAATGAGCAGTTCTTC